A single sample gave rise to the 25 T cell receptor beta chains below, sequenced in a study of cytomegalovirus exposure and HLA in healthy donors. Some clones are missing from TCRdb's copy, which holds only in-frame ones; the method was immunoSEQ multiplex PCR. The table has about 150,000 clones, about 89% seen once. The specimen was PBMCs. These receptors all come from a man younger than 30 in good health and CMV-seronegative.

This CDR3 is CAWSESGPYQPQHF. The CDR3 DNA follows: TGTGCCTGGAGCGAATCAGGGCCCTATCAGCCCCAGCATTTT. This chain links TRBV30 with TRBJ1-5; D possibly corresponds to TRBD1 (5 bases). Trimming shortened V by 3 bases and J by 5 bases, and 14 bases separated the two germline ends. Germline V gene lookup returns CDR1 GTSNPN and CDR2 SVGIG (reference sequence). The CDR3 length is 14 residues.

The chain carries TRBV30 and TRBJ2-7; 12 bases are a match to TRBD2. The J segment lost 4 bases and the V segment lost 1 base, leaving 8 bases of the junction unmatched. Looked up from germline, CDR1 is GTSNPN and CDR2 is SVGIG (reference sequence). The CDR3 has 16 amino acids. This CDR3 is CAWSGLRTSGEYEQYF. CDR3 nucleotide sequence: TGTGCCTGGAGTGGCCTACGGACTAGCGGGGAGTACGAGCAGTACTTC.

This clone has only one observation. CDR3 DNA: TGTGCTAGTGGTGCAGGGTCTGAAGCTTTCTTT. Translation gives CASGAGSEAFF. This chain uses TRBV12-5 with TRBJ1-1; D possibly corresponds to TRBD1 (5 bases). From germline, CDR1 is LGHNT and CDR2 FRNRAP. This CDR3 has 11 amino acids. Trimming stripped 5 bases from V and 6 bases from J, with 7 bases between.

CDR3 amino acids: CASSLWGEGNQPQHF. CDR3 bases: TGCGCCAGCAGCTTGTGGGGAGAGGGCAATCAGCCCCAGCATTTT. This chain links TRBV5-1 with TRBJ1-5; no firm D call. Trimming took 1 base from V and 2 from J, leaving 10 bases between them. The germline V gene encodes CDR1 SGHRS and CDR2 YFSETQ. CDR3 size: 15 residues.

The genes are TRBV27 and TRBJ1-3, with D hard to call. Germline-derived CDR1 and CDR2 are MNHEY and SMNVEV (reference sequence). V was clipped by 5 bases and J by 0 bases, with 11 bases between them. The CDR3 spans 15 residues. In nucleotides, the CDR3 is TGTGCCAGCAGTCCACAGCCATACTCTGGAAACACCATATATTTT. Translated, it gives CASSPQPYSGNTIYF.

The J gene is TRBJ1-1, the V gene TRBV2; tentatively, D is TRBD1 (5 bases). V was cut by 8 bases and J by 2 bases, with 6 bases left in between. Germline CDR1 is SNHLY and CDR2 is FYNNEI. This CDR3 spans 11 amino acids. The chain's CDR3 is CASWGNTEAFF. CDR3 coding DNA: TGTGCCAGCTGGGGCAACACTGAAGCTTTCTTT.

The CDR3 nucleotides read TGTGCCAGCAGTCACGACAGTCCCCCAGAAGCTTTCTTT. Amino acid sequence: CASSHDSPPEAFF. The rearrangement uses TRBV7-9 and TRBJ1-1; a possible D gene is TRBD1 (5 bases). The CDR3 covers 13 residues. V was clipped by 6 bases and J by 8 bases, with 16 bases between them. CDR1 is SEHNR, CDR2 FQNEAQ, per germline (reference sequence).

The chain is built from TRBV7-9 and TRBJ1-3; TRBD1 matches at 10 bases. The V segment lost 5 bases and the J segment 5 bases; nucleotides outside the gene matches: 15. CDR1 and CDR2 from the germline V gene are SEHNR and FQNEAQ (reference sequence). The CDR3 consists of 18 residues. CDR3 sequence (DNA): TGTGCCAGCAGCGCGAGACAGGGGGCGCAGGTTTCGCGAAACACCATATATTTT. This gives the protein CASSARQGAQVSRNTIYF.

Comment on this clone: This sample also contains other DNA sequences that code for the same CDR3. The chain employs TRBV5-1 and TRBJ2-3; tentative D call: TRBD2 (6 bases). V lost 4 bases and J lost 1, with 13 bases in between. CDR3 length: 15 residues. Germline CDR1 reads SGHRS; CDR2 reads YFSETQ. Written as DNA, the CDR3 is TGCGCCAGCAGCCTGCGCGGGGTTCGCACAGATACGCAGTATTTT. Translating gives CASSLRGVRTDTQYF.

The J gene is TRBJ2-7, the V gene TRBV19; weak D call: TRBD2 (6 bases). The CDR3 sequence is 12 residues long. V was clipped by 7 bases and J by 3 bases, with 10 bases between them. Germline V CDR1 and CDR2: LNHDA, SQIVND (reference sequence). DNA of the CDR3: TGTGCCAGTATGTCGGGGGACTACGAGCAGTACTTC. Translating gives CASMSGDYEQYF. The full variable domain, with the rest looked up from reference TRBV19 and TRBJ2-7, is DGGITQSPKYLFRKEGQNVTLSCEQNLNHDAMYWYRQDPGQGLRLIYYSQIVNDFQKGDIAEGYSVSREKKESFPLTVTSAQKNPTAFYLCASMSGDYEQYFGPGTRLTVT.

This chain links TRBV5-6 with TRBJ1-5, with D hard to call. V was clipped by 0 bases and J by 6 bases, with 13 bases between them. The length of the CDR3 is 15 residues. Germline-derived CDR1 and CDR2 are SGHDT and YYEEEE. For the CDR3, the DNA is TGTGCCAGCAGCTTGGCTTATCAAACGGGTCAGCCCCAGCATTTT. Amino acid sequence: CASSLAYQTGQPQHF.

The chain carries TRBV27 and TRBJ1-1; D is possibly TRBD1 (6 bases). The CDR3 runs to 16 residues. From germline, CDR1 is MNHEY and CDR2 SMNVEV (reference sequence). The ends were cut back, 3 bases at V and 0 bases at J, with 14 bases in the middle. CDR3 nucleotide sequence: TGTGCCAGCAGTTTTAGAACACACAGGGTGAACACTGAAGCTTTCTTT. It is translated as CASSFRTHRVNTEAFF.

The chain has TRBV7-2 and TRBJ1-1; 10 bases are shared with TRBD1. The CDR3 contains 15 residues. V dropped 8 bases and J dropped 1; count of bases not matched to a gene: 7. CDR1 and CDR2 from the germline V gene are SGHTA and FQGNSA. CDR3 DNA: TGTGCCAGCCTCCCCCGGACAGGGGGGAACACTGAAGCTTTCTTT. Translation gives CASLPRTGGNTEAFF. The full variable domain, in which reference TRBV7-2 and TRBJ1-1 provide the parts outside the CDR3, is GAGVSQSPSNKVTEKGKDVELRCDPISGHTALYWYRQSLGQGLEFLIYFQGNSAPDKSGLPSDRFSAERTGGSVSTLTIQRTQQEDSAVYLCASLPRTGGNTEAFFGQGTRLTVV.

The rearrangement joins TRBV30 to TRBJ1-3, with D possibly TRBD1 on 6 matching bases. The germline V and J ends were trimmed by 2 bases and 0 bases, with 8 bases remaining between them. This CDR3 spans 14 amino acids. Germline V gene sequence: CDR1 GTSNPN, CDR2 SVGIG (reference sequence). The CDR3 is CAWSTGSSGNTIYF. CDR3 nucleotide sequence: TGTGCCTGGAGTACAGGGAGCTCTGGAAACACCATATATTTT. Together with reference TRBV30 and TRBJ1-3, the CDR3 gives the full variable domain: SQTIHQWPATLVQPVGSPLSLECTVEGTSNPNLYWYRQAAGRGLQLLFYSVGIGQISSEVPQNLSASRPQDRQFILSSKKLLLSDSGFYLCAWSTGSSGNTIYFGEGSWLTVV.

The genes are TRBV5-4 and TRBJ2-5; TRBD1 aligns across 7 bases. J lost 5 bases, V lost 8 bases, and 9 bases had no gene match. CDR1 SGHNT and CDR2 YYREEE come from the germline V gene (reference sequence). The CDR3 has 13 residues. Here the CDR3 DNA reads TGTGCCAGTAGGCAGGGGGACGGCGAGACCCAGTACTTC. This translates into CASRQGDGETQYF.

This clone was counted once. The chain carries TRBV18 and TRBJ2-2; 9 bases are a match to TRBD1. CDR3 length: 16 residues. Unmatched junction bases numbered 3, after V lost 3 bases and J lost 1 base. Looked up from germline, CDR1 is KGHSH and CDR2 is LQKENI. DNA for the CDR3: TGTGCCAGCTCACCCAACAGGGGGCAGAACACCGGGGAGCTGTTTTTT. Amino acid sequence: CASSPNRGQNTGELFF.

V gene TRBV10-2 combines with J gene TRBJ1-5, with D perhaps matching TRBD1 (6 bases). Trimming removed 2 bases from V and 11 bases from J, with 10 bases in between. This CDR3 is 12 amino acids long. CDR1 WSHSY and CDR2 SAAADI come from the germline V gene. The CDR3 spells CASSEVRGAQHF. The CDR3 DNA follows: TGCGCCAGCAGTGAGGTCAGGGGAGCCCAGCATTTT.

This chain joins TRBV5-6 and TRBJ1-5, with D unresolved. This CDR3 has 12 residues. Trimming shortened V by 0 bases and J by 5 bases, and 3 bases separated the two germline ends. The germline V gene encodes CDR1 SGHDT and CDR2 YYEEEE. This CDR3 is CASSLGDQPQHF. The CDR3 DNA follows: TGTGCCAGCAGCTTGGGAGATCAGCCCCAGCATTTT.

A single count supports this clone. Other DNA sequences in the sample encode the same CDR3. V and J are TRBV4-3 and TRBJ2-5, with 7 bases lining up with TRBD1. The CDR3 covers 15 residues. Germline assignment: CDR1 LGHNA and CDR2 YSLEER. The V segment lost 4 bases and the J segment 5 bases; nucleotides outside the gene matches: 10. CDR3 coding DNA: TGCGCCAGCAGCCGAGTGGGACAGCAGAGCGAGACCCAGTACTTC. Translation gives CASSRVGQQSETQYF.

CDR3 amino acids: CASSLVSLGGTSAYNEQFF. The CDR3 DNA reads as TGTGCCAGCAGTTTAGTTTCCCTGGGCGGGACCTCGGCCTACAATGAGCAGTTCTTC. V usage is TRBV27 and J usage is TRBJ2-1, with TRBD2 as a possible D gene (6 bases). The V end lost 2 bases, the J end lost 2 bases, and 22 bases lay between the germline ends. The CDR3 loop spans 19 amino acids. Germline CDR1 and CDR2: MNHEY and SMNVEV (reference sequence).

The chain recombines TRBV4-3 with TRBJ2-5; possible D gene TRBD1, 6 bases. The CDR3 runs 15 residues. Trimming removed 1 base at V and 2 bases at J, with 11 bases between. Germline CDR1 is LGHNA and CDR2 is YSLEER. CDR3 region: CASSQGWGQQETQYF. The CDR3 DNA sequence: TGCGCCAGCAGCCAAGGGTGGGGGCAGCAAGAGACCCAGTACTTC.

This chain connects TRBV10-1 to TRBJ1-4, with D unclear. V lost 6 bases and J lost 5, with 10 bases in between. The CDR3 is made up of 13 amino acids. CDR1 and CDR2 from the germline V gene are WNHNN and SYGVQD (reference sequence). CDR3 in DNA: TGCGCCAGCAGGGCCGACGGGAATGAAAAACTGTTTTTT. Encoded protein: CASRADGNEKLFF.

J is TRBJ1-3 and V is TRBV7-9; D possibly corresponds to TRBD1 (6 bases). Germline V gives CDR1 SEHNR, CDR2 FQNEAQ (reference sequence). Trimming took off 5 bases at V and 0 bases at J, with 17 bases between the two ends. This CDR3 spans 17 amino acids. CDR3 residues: CASSPKGHPSSGNTIYF. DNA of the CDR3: TGTGCCAGCAGCCCAAAGGGACACCCGAGCTCTGGAAACACCATATATTTT.

CDR3 in DNA: TGTGCCAGCAGCCAAGCCCCGCGGGAGTACACCGGGGAGCTGTTTTTT. It yields the protein CASSQAPREYTGELFF. The chain combines TRBV14 with TRBJ2-2; TRBD2 agrees at 7 bases. This CDR3 comprises 16 residues. Germline V gives CDR1 SGHDN, CDR2 FVKESK. Trimming took 1 base from V and 3 from J; bases not matched to a gene: 5.

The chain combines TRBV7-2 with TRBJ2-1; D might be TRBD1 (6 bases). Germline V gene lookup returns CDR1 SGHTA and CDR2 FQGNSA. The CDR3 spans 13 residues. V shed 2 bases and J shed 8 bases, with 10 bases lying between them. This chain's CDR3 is CASSLRTEYEQFF. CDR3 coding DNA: TGTGCCAGCAGCTTAAGGACAGAATATGAGCAGTTCTTC.